This T cell receptor (beta chain) was documented in a study of molecular identifiers for immune sequencing clone quantification. A CD8+CD4-CCR7+CD45RA+ gate was used to sort naive CD8 T cells. This clonotype was counted between two and nine times. The CDR3 is 18 residues long. After removal of 2 bases from V and 1 base from J, the junction contained 13 bases not matched to a gene. MiXCR, applied by TCRdb to the PCR reads, yields one record per CDR3 protein. The repertoire holds over 600,000 distinct CDR3 sequences, with less than 20% as singletons. This receptor was obtained from a human donor in good health. Some libraries in this study had Jurkat cell RNA spiked in. Sample: naive CD8+ T cells from blood, with Jurkat cell RNA spiked in. This sample's subset: FACS-sorted CD8+CD4-CCR7+CD45RA+ naive T cells. The chain uses TRBV23-1 and TRBJ1-1; 7 nucleotides align to TRBD1. TRBV23-1 is an ORF for which the function is uncertain. The CDR3 nucleotides are TGCGCCAGCAGTCAACCGGGACAGTTAATCAGAGGGAACACTGAAGCTTTCTTT. Translating gives CASSQPGQLIRGNTEAFF.